The rows below give T cell receptor beta chains drawn from one sample of a study of cytomegalovirus exposure and HLA in healthy donors. Produced via immunoSEQ multiplex PCR; TCRdb's table is partial and in-frame only. Recorded for this sample: about 20,000 clones. Material for sequencing was PBMCs. The receptors shown here come from a man aged 55 to 70 in good health and CMV-seropositive. CDR3s include the opening cysteine and the closing phenylalanine or tryptophan. The order of the fields is V gene, D gene, J gene, CDR3 DNA, CDR3 protein. D genes are given only for firm matches.

TRBV5-1	TRBD1	TRBJ1-2	TGCGCCAGCAGCTTGGGACAGGGGGACGGGGCGAGAACCTTC	CASSLGQGDGARTF
TRBV25-1	-	TRBJ2-7	TGTGCCAGCACCCACTTGAACGAGCAGTACTTC	CASTHLNEQYF
TRBV2	-	TRBJ2-1	TGTGCCAGCAGTGAAGGACAGTTCTCCTACAATGAGCAGTTCTTC	CASSEGQFSYNEQFF
TRBV2	-	TRBJ2-5	TGTGCCAGCAGTGATTCTGGCGGGGAGACCCAGTACTTC	CASSDSGGETQYF
TRBV29-1	TRBD1	TRBJ1-2	TGCAGCGCCCTCCCCGGGACAGGGGGTGGCTATGGCTACACCTTC	CSALPGTGGGYGYTF
TRBV19	-	TRBJ1-1	TGTGCCAGTAGTTTGGGAGGTCGGGACACTGAAGCTTTCTTT	CASSLGGRDTEAFF
TRBV6-1	TRBD1	TRBJ2-7	TGTGCCAGCAGTGAAAGGGGTTGGGGACAGGCCTACGAGCAGTACTTC	CASSERGWGQAYEQYF
TRBV29-1	-	TRBJ2-1	TGCAGCGTTGCGGGTTGGCCTTTGGACAATGAGCAGTTCTTC	CSVAGWPLDNEQFF
TRBV5-1	TRBD1	TRBJ2-3	TGCGCCAGCAGCCTCCCCGGGACAGGGGGTACAGATACGCAGTATTTT	CASSLPGTGGTDTQYF
TRBV7-2	TRBD2	TRBJ2-4	TGTGCCAGCAGCAAAGGGACTAGTATGGGCATTCAGTACTTC	CASSKGTSMGIQYF
TRBV7-9	TRBD1	TRBJ2-7	TGTGCCAGCAGCTTATCGGGGACAGCATCCTACGAGCAGTACTTC	CASSLSGTASYEQYF
TRBV7-9	TRBD1	TRBJ1-4	TGTGCCAGCAGCTTCTTCCAGGGGGATGAAAAACTGTTTTTT	CASSFFQGDEKLFF
TRBV19	TRBD1	TRBJ1-5	TGTGCCAGTAGTTTCTTGACAGGGAATCAGCCCCAGCATTTT	CASSFLTGNQPQHF
TRBV7-2	TRBD1	TRBJ1-2	TGTGCCAGCAGCAGACAGGGGGCGATCTATGGCTACACCTTC	CASSRQGAIYGYTF
TRBV29-1	TRBD2	TRBJ2-3	TGCAGCGCCCCCTCGGTAGCGGGAGCAACAGATACGCAGTATTTT	CSAPSVAGATDTQYF
TRBV27	TRBD1	TRBJ1-4	TGTGCCAGCAGTTTTACCGGGACAGGGGAAAAACTGTTTTTT	CASSFTGTGEKLFF
TRBV30	TRBD1	TRBJ2-3	TGTGCCGAGGACAGGGGGGGAACAGATACGCAGTATTTT	CAEDRGGTDTQYF
TRBV2	TRBD2	TRBJ2-3	TGTGCCAGCAGCCAGCGGGAGGGCCGCACAGATACGCAGTATTTT	CASSQREGRTDTQYF
TRBV29-1	TRBD1	TRBJ2-2	TGCAGCGCCGGGACAGGGGAATTCACCGGGGAGCTGTTTTTT	CSAGTGEFTGELFF
TRBV18	-	TRBJ2-7	TGTGCCAGCTCACCCCCGGGATCCCTATCCTACGAGCAGTACTTC	CASSPPGSLSYEQYF
TRBV5-1	-	TRBJ1-1	TGCGCCAGCAGCTTGGTGCAGGGCCCCTCTGAAGCTTTCTTT	CASSLVQGPSEAFF
TRBV19	-	TRBJ1-5	TGTGCCAGTAGTGGGAGAGCGCTTAGCAATCAGCCCCAGCATTTT	CASSGRALSNQPQHF
TRBV7-2	TRBD2	TRBJ2-7	TGTGCCAGCAGCCCACTAGCGGGGGTCTACGAGCAGTACTTC	CASSPLAGVYEQYF
TRBV5-1	TRBD2	TRBJ2-1	TGCGCCAGCAGCTGGACTAGCGATTCTTCCTACAATGAGCAGTTCTTC	CASSWTSDSSYNEQFF
TRBV5-1	-	TRBJ1-4	TGCGCCAGCAGCTCGGGGGCAACTAATGAAAAACTGTTTTTT	CASSSGATNEKLFF
TRBV13	-	TRBJ2-7	TGTGCCAGCAGCTTGGGACTTTCCTACGAGCAGTACTTC	CASSLGLSYEQYF
TRBV7-6	TRBD2	TRBJ2-1	TGTGCCAGCAGCTTAGTTAGAAAGGAACTAGCGGGAGTTAATGAGCAGTTCTTC	CASSLVRKELAGVNEQFF
TRBV5-1	-	TRBJ1-3	TGCGCCAGCAGCTCAGGGCTAGGGTCTGGAAACACCATATATTTT	CASSSGLGSGNTIYF
TRBV6-5	-	TRBJ1-1	TGTGCCAGCAGTTACTCGAGAGATGGGAACACTGAAGCTTTCTTT	CASSYSRDGNTEAFF
TRBV14	-	TRBJ2-5	TGTGCCAGCAGCCCTAAAATAGGAGAGCAAGAGACCCAGTACTTC	CASSPKIGEQETQYF
TRBV5-4	-	TRBJ1-2	TGTGCCAGCAGCTTTAGCGGGCGCGACTATGGCTACACCTTC	CASSFSGRDYGYTF
TRBV6-7	TRBD1	TRBJ1-5	TGTGCCAGCAGTTCCGGGACAGGCGAAGATCAGCCCCAGCATTTT	CASSSGTGEDQPQHF
TRBV6-5	TRBD1	TRBJ2-1	TGTGCCAGCAGTTACGGACAGGGTGGCGATGAGCAGTTCTTC	CASSYGQGGDEQFF
TRBV7-9	TRBD1	TRBJ2-1	TGTGCCAGCAGCATCGGACAGGGGGCCGAGAATGAGCAGTTCTTC	CASSIGQGAENEQFF
TRBV27	TRBD1	TRBJ2-7	TGTGCCAGCAGTAGGGGACAGGGCCCCTACGAGCAGTACTTC	CASSRGQGPYEQYF
TRBV18	-	TRBJ2-7	TGTGCCAGCTCCCAAAGGACAGAGGTGACCTACGAGCAGTACTTC	CASSQRTEVTYEQYF
TRBV29-1	TRBD2	TRBJ2-1	TGCAGCGTTGATATGGGACTAGCGGGAGTTGAGCAGTTCTTC	CSVDMGLAGVEQFF
TRBV5-1	-	TRBJ2-2	TGCGCCAGCAGACAGAGTCCCGGGGAGCTGTTTTTT	CASRQSPGELFF
TRBV7-9	TRBD2	TRBJ2-1	TGTGCCAGCAGCCTACTCCGTCGGGGCGGGAGAGGGAGCTACAATGAGCAGTTCTTC	CASSLLRRGGRGSYNEQFF
TRBV19	TRBD2	TRBJ2-1	TGTGCCAGTAGTCGACTAGCGGGAGTGGAGTTCTTC	CASSRLAGVEFF
TRBV19	TRBD2	TRBJ2-2	TGTGCCAGTACGATAGCGGGGCTCAACACCGGGGAGCTGTTTTTT	CASTIAGLNTGELFF
TRBV6-5	-	TRBJ1-2	TGTGCCAGCAGTGTGGGGACACCGCGAGATGGCTACACCTTC	CASSVGTPRDGYTF
TRBV27	-	TRBJ2-5	TGTGCCAGCAGTTTAGTTCCCCCACGGCGGGAGACCCAGTACTTC	CASSLVPPRRETQYF
TRBV29-1	-	TRBJ1-2	TGCAGCGTTGGGGGCAGGGGTAACTATGGCTACACCTTC	CSVGGRGNYGYTF
TRBV5-4	-	TRBJ1-1	TGTGCCAGCAGCTTGCGAGGGAACACTGAAGCTTTCTTT	CASSLRGNTEAFF
TRBV5-1	TRBD1	TRBJ2-1	TGCGCCAGCAGCCGACAGGGGGCGGACAATGAGCAGTTCTTC	CASSRQGADNEQFF
TRBV6-5	TRBD2	TRBJ2-7	TGTGCCAGCAGAACTAGCGGGGGCCTACGGTACTTC	CASRTSGGLRYF
TRBV27	-	TRBJ2-5	TGTGCCAGCAGTTTAATAACGGGTTCAGAGACCCAGTACTTC	CASSLITGSETQYF
TRBV9	TRBD2	TRBJ2-1	TGTGCCAGCACCGCGGGACTAGCAGTCTACAATGAGCAGTTCTTC	CASTAGLAVYNEQFF
TRBV5-1	TRBD2	TRBJ2-1	TGCGCCAGCAGTGAGCGGGAGGGCGGCGATGAGCAGTTCTTC	CASSEREGGDEQFF
TRBV7-6	-	TRBJ1-1	TGTGCCAGCAGCTTAGCGGTAGGGGGGAACACTGAAGCTTTCTTT	CASSLAVGGNTEAFF
TRBV7-9	-	TRBJ1-1	TGTGCCAGCAGCCCCCCGGGAGATTTTCAGAACACTGAAGCTTTCTTT	CASSPPGDFQNTEAFF
TRBV6-1	TRBD1	TRBJ2-2	TGTGCCAGCAGTGAAGGGGACAGGGTTACCGGGGAGCTGTTTTTT	CASSEGDRVTGELFF
TRBV5-4	TRBD2	TRBJ2-7	TGTGCCAGCAGCTTGGGGGCCGTGGGGGCTAGCGGGAGCCCCTACGAGCAGTACTTC	CASSLGAVGASGSPYEQYF